These 4 T cell receptor beta chains were all obtained from the same sample, sequenced in a study of Graves' ophthalmopathy and Graves' hyperthyroidism. RNA transcripts provided the template for amplifying TCR beta CDR3 regions. After a first-round RT-PCR with HTBI primers, a second-round multiplex PCR was run. TCRdb re-called the multiplex PCR reads with MiXCR, one entry per CDR3 protein. The sample yields just over 400,000 distinct CDR3 sequences, roughly 20% seen once. Sequencing was done on a sample of peripheral blood. These TCRs come from a woman aged 18-35 years with stable Graves' hyperthyroidism.

At least ten counts were recorded for this clonotype. The chain carries TRBV20-1 and TRBJ2-7, with no clear D. The V gene lost 2 bases and the J gene lost 1 base, with 9 bases spanning the gap. Germline V lookup: CDR1 DFQATT, CDR2 SNEGSKA (reference sequence). The CDR3 loop spans 13 amino acids. The CDR3, as DNA: TGCAGTGCTAGACGCCCAGAATCCTACGAGCAGTACTTC. Translating gives CSARRPESYEQYF.

This clonotype came up many times. The gene calls are TRBV12-3 or TRBV12-4 and TRBJ2-7; a weak D match, TRBD1 (5 bases). Trimming pared 3 bases from V and 9 bases from J, leaving 12 bases between. This CDR3 region has 12 residues. The CDR3 nucleotides read TGTGCCAGCAGTTTCCTGGGAAGGGGGCAGTACTTC. Translation: CASSFLGRGQYF.

This clonotype was observed at least ten times. The CDR3 DNA follows: TGCAGCGTTGAAAGGGGGCGGGGGGACGAGCAGTACTTC. As protein: CSVERGRGDEQYF. The V and J genes are TRBV29-1 and TRBJ2-7; a weak D match, TRBD2 (8 bases). Trimming stripped 2 bases from V and 5 bases from J, with 13 bases between. The CDR3 contains 13 residues. Germline V gene data show CDR1 as SQVTM and CDR2 as ANQGSEA.

This clonotype came up a few times. The chain couples TRBV7-2 to TRBJ2-7; 7 positions agree with TRBD1. CDR1 is SGHTA and CDR2 is FQGNSA in the germline V gene. The V gene end was trimmed by 1 base and the J gene end by 3 bases; junction bases not matched to a gene: 6. The CDR3 totals 15 residues. In nucleotides, the CDR3 is TGTGCCAGCAGCTTAGGATCCCAGGGGGTCTACGAGCAGTACTTC. Translation gives CASSLGSQGVYEQYF.